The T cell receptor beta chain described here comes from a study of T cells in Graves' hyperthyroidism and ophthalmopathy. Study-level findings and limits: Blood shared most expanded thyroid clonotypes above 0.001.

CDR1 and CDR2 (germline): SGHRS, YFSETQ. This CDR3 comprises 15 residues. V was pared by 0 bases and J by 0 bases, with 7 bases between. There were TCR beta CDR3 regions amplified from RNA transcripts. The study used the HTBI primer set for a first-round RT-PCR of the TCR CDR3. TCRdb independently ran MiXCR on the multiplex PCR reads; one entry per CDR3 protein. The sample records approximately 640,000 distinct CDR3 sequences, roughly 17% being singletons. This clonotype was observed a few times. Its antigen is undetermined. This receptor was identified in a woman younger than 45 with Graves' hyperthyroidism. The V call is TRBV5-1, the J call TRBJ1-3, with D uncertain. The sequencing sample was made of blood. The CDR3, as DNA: TGCGCCAGCAGCTTGGGTGACATCTCTGGAAACACCATATATTTT. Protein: CASSLGDISGNTIYF.